These T cell receptor beta chains were read from a single sample in a study of cytomegalovirus exposure and HLA in healthy donors. The data were produced by immunoSEQ multiplex PCR, yet TCRdb's version contains in-frame clones alone and is incomplete. Here the sample spans roughly 79,000 clones, approximately 93% being singletons. The sequenced material came from PBMCs. Receptors originate from a man between 18 and 35 years old in good health and CMV-seronegative. Both conserved end residues are part of each CDR3. The D gene is left open where the match is weak. Not all rows give a size; the values are once, few, many and, for expanded clones, a class.

NA,TRBV7-2,NA,TRBJ2-5,CASSLVGPIYQETQYF,TGTGCCAGCAGCTTAGTGGGCCCGATCTACCAAGAGACCCAGTACTTC
NA,TRBV5-1,TRBD1,TRBJ2-7,CASSPGTGGNEQYF,TGCGCCAGCAGCCCAGGGACAGGGGGCAACGAGCAGTACTTC
NA,TRBV6-5,NA,TRBJ2-1,CASSGAQGFYNEQFF,TGTGCCAGCAGCGGCGCCCAGGGTTTCTACAATGAGCAGTTCTTC
once,TRBV6-5,TRBD1,TRBJ2-7,CASSLGTGHTYEQYF,TGTGCCAGCAGTCTCGGGACAGGGCATACCTACGAGCAGTACTTC
NA,TRBV4-1,TRBD2,TRBJ2-6,CASSHHGRGRSGANVLTF,TGCGCCAGCAGCCACCACGGGAGGGGCAGGTCTGGGGCCAACGTCCTGACTTTC
NA,TRBV6-6,TRBD1,TRBJ2-2,CASTGQLTGELFF,TGTGCCAGCACGGGACAGCTCACCGGGGAGCTGTTTTTT
NA,TRBV7-6,NA,TRBJ1-4,CASSRTVTNEKLFF,TGTGCCAGCAGCCGGACAGTAACTAATGAAAAACTGTTTTTT
once,TRBV10-3,TRBD1,TRBJ2-7,CAISESVSRPGTGKTYEQYF,TGTGCCATCAGTGAGTCGGTTTCCCGCCCCGGGACAGGGAAAACCTACGAGCAGTACTTC
NA,TRBV5-1,NA,TRBJ1-2,CASSLAQGYGYTF,TGCGCCAGCAGCTTGGCCCAGGGGTATGGCTACACCTTC
NA,TRBV10-3,TRBD1,TRBJ2-7,CAISAESGTGGYEQYF,TGTGCCATCAGCGCCGAGTCCGGGACAGGTGGTTACGAGCAGTACTTC
NA,TRBV7-9,TRBD1,TRBJ1-4,CASSLQTGRFEKLFF,TGTGCCAGCAGCCTACAGACAGGGAGGTTTGAAAAACTGTTTTTT
few,TRBV30,TRBD1,TRBJ1-2,CAWSQGARGGYTF,TGTGCCTGGAGCCAGGGGGCGCGGGGTGGCTACACCTTC
NA,TRBV11-3,TRBD2,TRBJ2-3,CASSLTSGVSTDTQYF,TGTGCCAGCAGCTTAACTAGCGGGGTCAGCACAGATACGCAGTATTTT
NA,TRBV5-1,TRBD1,TRBJ1-1,CASSPAMTGKGPMNTEAFF,TGCGCCAGCAGCCCTGCTATGACAGGGAAGGGCCCGATGAACACTGAAGCTTTCTTT
NA,TRBV15,NA,TRBJ2-5,CAIRRGLQETQYF,TGTGCCATCAGGCGGGGGCTACAAGAGACCCAGTACTTC
NA,TRBV2,NA,TRBJ1-2,CASSGTDGRGYTF,TGTGCCAGCTCCGGGACCGACGGGAGGGGCTACACCTTC
NA,TRBV6-5,NA,TRBJ2-3,CASSYEGLTDTQYF,TGTGCCAGCAGTTACGAAGGACTCACAGATACGCAGTATTTT
NA,TRBV13,TRBD1,TRBJ1-2,CASSLGSGGDGYTF,TGTGCCAGCAGCTTAGGTTCAGGGGGCGACGGCTACACCTTC
NA,TRBV4-2,NA,TRBJ1-1,CASSQPAGSTEAFF,TGTGCCAGCAGCCAGCCGGCGGGAAGCACTGAAGCTTTCTTT
NA,TRBV29-1,NA,TRBJ1-1,CSVSGGPGTEAFF,TGCAGCGTGTCCGGGGGGCCCGGCACTGAAGCTTTCTTT
NA,TRBV6-5,TRBD2,TRBJ2-1,CATNSGTSGHEQFF,TGTGCCACCAACAGCGGGACTAGCGGACATGAGCAGTTCTTC
NA,TRBV11-2,TRBD2,TRBJ2-7,CASRRIRGVSSYEQYF,TGTGCCAGCAGACGAATCCGGGGGGTAAGCTCCTACGAGCAGTACTTC
once,TRBV30,NA,TRBJ1-1,CAWSGEIMNTEAFF,TGTGCCTGGAGTGGAGAGATCATGAACACTGAAGCTTTCTTT
NA,TRBV10-3,NA,TRBJ1-2,CAIRPTGSNYGYTF,TGTGCCATCAGACCCACAGGATCTAACTATGGCTACACCTTC
NA,TRBV18,NA,TRBJ1-2,CASSPGQNGYTF,TGTGCCAGCTCACCAGGACAGAATGGCTACACCTTC
once,TRBV27,TRBD1,TRBJ1-1,CASSAWTGVMNTEAFF,TGTGCCAGCAGTGCCTGGACAGGGGTGATGAACACTGAAGCTTTCTTT
NA,TRBV29-1,TRBD1,TRBJ1-1,CSVRRGQEAFF,TGCAGCGTTCGCAGGGGGCAAGAAGCTTTCTTT
once,TRBV7-2,TRBD1,TRBJ1-5,CASSYRGDQPQHF,TGTGCCAGCAGCTACAGGGGCGATCAGCCCCAGCATTTT
once,TRBV18,NA,TRBJ1-5,CASSPLQVGQVSNQPQHF,TGTGCCAGCTCACCCTTGCAAGTGGGACAAGTTAGCAATCAGCCCCAGCATTTT